One and the same sample provided the 19 T cell receptor beta chains below, sequenced in a study of cytomegalovirus exposure and HLA in healthy donors. Use of 60 Vbeta and 13 Jbeta primers characterized the PCR. Produced via immunoSEQ multiplex PCR; TCRdb's table is partial and in-frame only. The sample shows roughly 100,000 clones, roughly 13% of them seen only once. Sequenced sample: PBMCs. All receptors come from a man aged 40-55 years in good health and CMV-seropositive.

This clone was detected a few times. This rearrangement joins TRBV9 to TRBJ2-1; 8 bases agree with TRBD2. CDR3 length: 14 residues. Unmatched junction bases numbered 4, after V lost 3 bases and J lost 5 bases. Germline V lookup: CDR1 SGDLS, CDR2 YYNGEE. CDR3 sequence reads: CASSALLADNEQFF. CDR3 coding DNA: TGTGCCAGCAGCGCCTTACTAGCGGACAATGAGCAGTTCTTC.

Only a few counts were recorded for this clone. J is TRBJ2-1 and V is TRBV5-1; 9 bases are shared with TRBD2. This CDR3 has 15 amino acids. The ends lost 4 bases at V and 8 bases at J; junction bases unmatched: 10. The germline V gene encodes CDR1 SGHRS and CDR2 YFSETQ. CDR3 coding DNA: TGCGCCAGCAGCCCTGGGGTAGCGGGAGTTCATGAGCAGTTCTTC. Protein sequence: CASSPGVAGVHEQFF.

This clone was counted a few times. This sequence joins TRBV6-1 and TRBJ2-5; 8 bases are shared with TRBD2. The junction had 6 bases not matched to a gene; V was cut back by 2 bases and J by 1 base. The CDR3 sequence is 16 residues long. Germline V gene data show CDR1 as MNHNS and CDR2 as SASEGT. The CDR3 region is CASSEMSGRSQETQYF. The CDR3, as DNA: TGTGCCAGCAGTGAAATGAGCGGGAGAAGCCAAGAGACCCAGTACTTC.

This clone was seen a handful of times. The chain links TRBV19 to TRBJ2-3; the match to TRBD1 covers 7 bases. Germline loops: CDR1 LNHDA, CDR2 SQIVND (reference sequence). This CDR3 contains 16 residues. J gave up 0 bases and V 4 bases, and 7 bases lay outside the gene matches. CDR3 residues: CASSNRGFPSTDTQYF. The CDR3, as DNA: TGTGCCAGTAGTAACAGGGGTTTTCCTAGCACAGATACGCAGTATTTT.

V gene TRBV28 combines with J gene TRBJ1-4; D may be TRBD1 (6 bases). The V gene lost 3 bases and the J gene lost 8 bases, with 10 bases spanning the gap. The germline CDR1 and CDR2 sequences are MDHEN and SYDVKM. This CDR3 contains 13 residues. CDR3 bases: TGTGCCAGCAGTTTGGGGGCCACGGAAAAACTGTTTTTT. It encodes CASSLGATEKLFF.

V is TRBV11-2 and J is TRBJ1-4, with D perhaps matching TRBD1 (5 bases). Germline CDR1 is SGHAT and CDR2 is FQNNGV. Trimming took off 6 bases at V and 8 bases at J, with 19 bases between the two ends. CDR3 length: 15 amino acids. The CDR3 protein is CASSKNGGRDEKLFF. CDR3 nucleotide sequence: TGTGCCAGCAGTAAAAATGGGGGGAGGGACGAAAAACTGTTTTTT.

This clone was picked up a small number of times. V usage is TRBV18 and J usage is TRBJ2-3; 10 nucleotides match TRBD2. Germline CDR1 reads KGHSH; CDR2 reads LQKENI. The CDR3 is made up of 16 amino acids. The V gene end was trimmed by 5 bases and the J gene end by 4 bases; junction bases not matched to a gene: 9. This chain's CDR3 is CASSKGLAGVSDTQYF. CDR3 in DNA: TGTGCCAGCTCAAAGGGGCTAGCGGGAGTATCAGATACGCAGTATTTT.

The rearrangement uses TRBV14 and TRBJ2-2; the D gene is possibly TRBD2 (6 bases). Per the germline V gene, CDR1 is SGHDN and CDR2 is FVKESK. The V gene lost 9 bases and the J gene lost 2 bases, with 13 bases spanning the gap. The CDR3 is 14 residues long. CDR3 sequence: CASRGGGNTGELFF. CDR3 sequence (DNA): TGTGCCAGTCGGGGAGGTGGAAACACCGGGGAGCTGTTTTTT.

This clone has more than one count but fewer than ten. The chain links TRBV18 to TRBJ2-7; 8 bases align to TRBD2. Germline V gene lookup returns CDR1 KGHSH and CDR2 LQKENI. Trimming took 4 bases from V and 5 from J; bases not matched to a gene: 7. CDR3 size: 14 residues. Here the CDR3 reads CASSLSGSFDEQYF. The DNA of the CDR3 is TGTGCCAGCTCACTGAGCGGGAGTTTCGACGAGCAGTACTTC. The full variable domain, with the rest looked up from reference TRBV18 and TRBJ2-7, is NAGVMQNPRHLVRRRGQEARLRCSPMKGHSHVYWYRQLPEEGLKFMVYLQKENIIDESGMPKERFSAEFPKEGPSILRIQQVVRGDSAAYFCASSLSGSFDEQYFGPGTRLTVT.

In this sample, this clone turned up a few times. V gene TRBV7-6 combines with J gene TRBJ1-2, with 7 nucleotides matching TRBD1. CDR3 length: 13 residues. V trimming: 4 bases; J trimming: 8 bases; junction bases outside the gene matches: 7. Germline V lookup: CDR1 SGHVS, CDR2 FNYEAQ. CDR3 sequence: CASSSDRVGGYTF. The CDR3 nucleotides read TGTGCCAGCAGCTCAGACAGGGTCGGAGGCTACACCTTC. The entire variable domain, with the rest obtained from reference TRBV7-6 and TRBJ1-2, is as follows: GAGVSQSPRYKVTKRGQDVALRCDPISGHVSLYWYRQALGQGPEFLTYFNYEAQQDKSGLPNDRFSAERPEGSISTLTIQRTEQRDSAMYRCASSSDRVGGYTFGSGTRLTVV.

The V gene is TRBV5-8, the J gene TRBJ2-5, with 9 bases identical to TRBD1. Germline trimming cut 0 bases from V and 2 bases from J; bases unmatched to any gene: 2. CDR3 length: 15 amino acids. The V gene's germline CDR1 is SGHTS and CDR2 YDEGEE. The CDR3 spells CASSLAGTGQETQYF. Here the CDR3 DNA reads TGTGCCAGCAGCTTGGCCGGGACAGGGCAAGAGACCCAGTACTTC.

The CDR3 nucleotides read TGTGCCAGTAGTTCCCGGGGACAGGGGACTGGGGCCAACGTCCTGACTTTC. It yields the protein CASSSRGQGTGANVLTF. This chain links TRBV19 with TRBJ2-6; 10 bases align to TRBD1. Looked up from germline, CDR1 is LNHDA and CDR2 is SQIVND (reference sequence). J gave up 2 bases and V 5 bases, and 6 bases lay outside the gene matches. CDR3 size: 17 residues.

This chain links TRBV2 with TRBJ1-1; D might be TRBD1 (6 bases). Germline values: CDR1 SNHLY, CDR2 FYNNEI. The germline V and J ends were trimmed by 7 bases and 10 bases, with 22 bases remaining between them. The CDR3 has 14 amino acids. The CDR3 coding sequence is TGTGCCAGCACAAGGGGGGGGACACCAAGGGGAGCTTTCTTT. It codes for CASTRGGTPRGAFF.

The CDR3 bases are TGCGCCAGCAGCCAAGATTCCGGAGGAGGCGAGCAGTACTTC. Protein product: CASSQDSGGGEQYF. The chain recombines TRBV4-1 with TRBJ2-7, with a possible D match to TRBD2 (5 bases). The CDR3 is made up of 14 amino acids. Germline V gene sequence: CDR1 MGHRA, CDR2 YSYEKL. Trimming pared 0 bases from V and 6 bases from J, leaving 12 bases between.

To note about this clone: Other DNA sequences in the same sample also yield this CDR3. V and J are TRBV5-1 and TRBJ2-7; 7 bases are shared with TRBD1. Germline CDR1 SGHRS, CDR2 YFSETQ. The CDR3 extends over 13 amino acids. Trimming cost V 3 bases and J 3 bases; bases outside gene matches: 3. CDR3 region: CASSWDRNYEQYF. The CDR3 region has the DNA TGCGCCAGCAGCTGGGACAGAAACTACGAGCAGTACTTC.

This clone was seen only a few times. This chain uses TRBV28 with TRBJ1-4, with D uncertain. The V end lost 6 bases, the J end lost 0 bases, and 11 bases lay between the germline ends. Germline CDR1 and CDR2: MDHEN and SYDVKM. The CDR3 length is 15 residues. DNA of the CDR3: TGTGCCAGCAGGAATAGAGTATCAACTAATGAAAAACTGTTTTTT. Encoded protein: CASRNRVSTNEKLFF.

Remarks on this clone: Given the absence of the conserved phenylalanine or tryptophan at the CDR3 end, a read error is likely. The DNA is left out, because the CDR3 cannot be placed on it with certainty; the CDR3 is given as TCRdb lists it. Within the sample, other DNA sequences also encode this same CDR3. The chain employs TRBV5-1 and TRBJ2-2; the listed D gene, TRBD2, was not tested against the DNA. The CDR3 length is 14 residues, termini included. From germline, CDR1 is SGHRS and CDR2 YFSETQ. The CDR3 loop is CASRPGDSTGEMFL.

By share of the sample, this clone is medium-sized (0.01 to 0.1%). The chain carries TRBV4-1 and TRBJ2-1, with 12 bases lining up with TRBD2. There are 17 residues in the CDR3. The germline CDR1 and CDR2 sequences are MGHRA and YSYEKL. V lost 3 bases, J lost 5 bases, and 8 bases stayed unmatched. CDR3 sequence: CASSHHPSGRVNNEQFF. The DNA of the CDR3 is TGCGCCAGCAGCCATCACCCTAGCGGGAGGGTAAACAATGAGCAGTTCTTC.

There are a few counts of this clone. V usage is TRBV5-4 and J usage is TRBJ2-7, with D possibly TRBD2 on 5 matching bases. Germline loops: CDR1 SGHNT, CDR2 YYREEE (reference sequence). V gave up 2 bases and J gave up 1 base, with 10 bases separating them. The CDR3 has 14 residues. CDR3: CASSLEGSSYEQYF. The CDR3, as DNA: TGTGCCAGCAGCTTAGAGGGCTCTTCCTACGAGCAGTACTTC.